Presented here are 20 T cell receptor beta chains from one specimen sequenced in a study of blood T cell repertoires in COVID-19. Clones were sequenced by immunoSEQ multiplex PCR, and TCRdb holds only the in-frame ones, with some missing. Of 210,000 or so clones listed, 92% are singletons. The sequencing sample was made of peripheral blood. These receptors were obtained from a man aged 25-45 years with acute or convalescent COVID-19.

The rearrangement uses TRBV30 and TRBJ2-2; possibly TRBD2 for D (6 bases). Per the germline V gene, CDR1 is GTSNPN and CDR2 is SVGIG (reference sequence). V lost 2 bases and J 4 bases, leaving 8 bases between the germline ends. CDR3 length equals 13 residues. The CDR3 is CAWSYGSTGELFF. CDR3 DNA: TGTGCCTGGAGTTACGGGAGCACCGGGGAGCTGTTTTTT.

The chain recombines TRBV6-1 with TRBJ2-1; no firm D call. The CDR3 loop spans 13 amino acids. Trimming removed 3 bases at V and 0 bases at J, with 3 bases between. Germline V gene sequence: CDR1 MNHNS, CDR2 SASEGT. CDR3 coding DNA: TGTGCCAGCAGTGATAGCTCCTACAATGAGCAGTTCTTC. It encodes CASSDSSYNEQFF.

DNA of the CDR3: TGTGCCATCAGTGAGTCTTTGGGGACTAGCGGGAGGGGCGTCTCCTACGAGCAGTACTTC. As protein: CAISESLGTSGRGVSYEQYF. The rearrangement joins TRBV10-3 to TRBJ2-7; TRBD2 agrees at 16 bases. The CDR3 is made up of 20 amino acids. The V gene's germline CDR1 is ENHRY and CDR2 SYGVKD. The J segment lost 0 bases and the V segment lost 0 bases, leaving 8 bases of the junction unmatched.

V usage is TRBV7-9 and J usage is TRBJ2-1; 10 positions agree with TRBD2. The CDR3 is made up of 16 amino acids. V lost 5 bases, J lost 10 bases, and 14 bases stayed unmatched. CDR1 and CDR2 from the germline V gene are SEHNR and FQNEAQ (reference sequence). The CDR3 loop is CASSAILAGIMREQFF. CDR3 bases: TGTGCCAGCAGCGCAATACTAGCGGGGATAATGAGGGAGCAGTTCTTC. The variable domain in full, completed from reference TRBV7-9 and TRBJ2-1, reads DTGVSQNPRHKITKRGQNVTFRCDPISEHNRLYWYRQTLGQGPEFLTYFQNEAQLEKSRLLSDRFSAERPKGSFSTLEIQRTEQGDSAMYLCASSAILAGIMREQFFGPGTRLTVL.

This clone appeared many times. V gene TRBV9 combines with J gene TRBJ1-6, with D perhaps TRBD1 (6 bases). The CDR3 is 14 amino acids. V shed 0 bases and J shed 10 bases, with 11 bases lying between them. CDR1 is SGDLS and CDR2 is YYNGEE in the germline V gene. The CDR3 here is CASSVDGQRSPLHF. Written as DNA, the CDR3 is TGTGCCAGCAGCGTAGATGGACAGAGGTCACCCCTCCACTTT.

The rearrangement links TRBV28 to TRBJ1-1, with D possibly TRBD1 on 5 matching bases. V was pared by 2 bases and J by 10 bases, with 20 bases between. Germline V gene lookup returns CDR1 MDHEN and CDR2 SYDVKM. The CDR3 runs 15 residues. The CDR3 spells CASSLDWGEPIGAFF. The CDR3 DNA sequence: TGTGCCAGCAGTTTAGATTGGGGGGAACCTATTGGAGCTTTCTTT.

The sample holds one count of this clone. The CDR3 sequence is CASSPGGGFVADTQYF. CDR3 nucleotide sequence: TGTGCCAGCAGCCCCGGAGGGGGCTTTGTAGCAGATACGCAGTATTTT. V usage is TRBV14 and J usage is TRBJ2-3, with D possibly being TRBD1 (7 bases). The V gene lost 4 bases and the J gene lost 4 bases, with 18 bases spanning the gap. Germline CDR1 SGHDN, CDR2 FVKESK. The CDR3 has 16 amino acids.

This clone turned up a few times. The chain recombines TRBV5-5 with TRBJ2-6; weak D call: TRBD2 (6 bases). The V gene lost 0 bases and the J gene lost 5 bases, with 12 bases spanning the gap. This CDR3 has 16 amino acids. Germline CDR1 SGHKS, CDR2 YYEKEE (reference sequence). CDR3 amino acids: CASSLDGAGRANVLTF. DNA for the CDR3: TGTGCCAGCAGCTTGGATGGGGCGGGGCGGGCCAACGTCCTGACTTTC.

V usage is TRBV5-1 and J usage is TRBJ2-7, with 7 bases fitting TRBD1. The V gene's germline CDR1 is SGHRS and CDR2 YFSETQ. V lost 4 bases to trimming and J lost 2 bases; unmatched junction nucleotides: 9. The CDR3 is 15 residues long. The CDR3, as DNA: TGCGCCAGCAGCGTCTCCTGGGACAGAACCTACGAGCAGTACTTC. Translated, it gives CASSVSWDRTYEQYF.

The gene calls are TRBV2 and TRBJ2-3, with 8 bases that match TRBD2. After removal of 7 bases from V and 8 bases from J, the junction contained 2 bases not matched to a gene. This CDR3 is built from 11 residues. Germline V lookup: CDR1 SNHLY, CDR2 FYNNEI. The CDR3 sequence is CASTRGGTQYF. The CDR3 DNA follows: TGTGCCAGCACCCGGGGGGGTACGCAGTATTTT.

This clone was seen once. The chain uses TRBV5-4 and TRBJ2-2; 7 bases match TRBD2. Germline values: CDR1 SGHNT, CDR2 YYREEE (reference sequence). The CDR3 has 15 residues. V shed 4 bases and J 3 bases; nucleotides not matched to a gene: 6. The CDR3 nucleotides are TGTGCCAGCAGCCGACGACTAGCCGACACCGGGGAGCTGTTTTTT. This gives the protein CASSRRLADTGELFF.

V gene TRBV20-1 combines with J gene TRBJ1-4; TRBD1 matches 7 bases. The CDR3 contains 14 residues. Per germline, CDR1 DFQATT and CDR2 SNEGSKA (reference sequence). V lost 3 bases and J lost 8; bases outside the gene matches: 9. The CDR3 loop is CSASFKGAQEKLFF. The CDR3 DNA sequence: TGCAGTGCTAGTTTTAAGGGGGCGCAGGAAAAACTGTTTTTT.

This chain connects TRBV5-1 to TRBJ2-7; TRBD1 is a possible D gene (7 bases). CDR3 length: 15 amino acids. Trimming took 1 base from V and 2 from J, leaving 13 bases between them. Germline values: CDR1 SGHRS, CDR2 YFSETQ. CDR3 amino acids: CASSLIQGEAYEQYF. CDR3 DNA sequence: TGCGCCAGCAGCTTGATCCAGGGGGAGGCCTACGAGCAGTACTTC.

The J gene is TRBJ1-3, the V gene TRBV15; D might be TRBD1 (5 bases). The V end lost 5 bases, the J end lost 9 bases, and 20 bases lay between the germline ends. The CDR3 spans 15 residues. Germline values: CDR1 LNHNV, CDR2 YYDKDF (reference sequence). CDR3 amino acids: CATSALRSGFVTIYF. The DNA of the CDR3 is TGTGCCACCAGCGCCCTCAGGTCAGGGTTTGTCACCATATATTTT.

V usage is TRBV28 and J usage is TRBJ2-3; 9 nucleotides agree with TRBD1. This CDR3 spans 15 amino acids. CDR1 and CDR2 from the germline V gene are MDHEN and SYDVKM. Losses at the gene ends were 4 bases for V and 0 bases for J; bases not matched to a gene: 2. CDR3 amino acids: CASSWDRVSTDTQYF. CDR3 bases: TGTGCCAGCAGTTGGGACAGGGTGAGCACAGATACGCAGTATTTT. The whole variable domain, remainder taken from reference TRBV28 and TRBJ2-3, is DVKVTQSSRYLVKRTGEKVFLECVQDMDHENMFWYRQDPGLGLRLIYFSYDVKMKEKGDIPEGYSVSREKKERFSLILESASTNQTSMYLCASSWDRVSTDTQYFGPGTRLTVL.

This chain joins TRBV11-2 and TRBJ1-1; D unclear. The CDR3 is 13 residues long. V was cut by 5 bases and J by 1 base, with 8 bases left in between. The germline V gene has CDR1 SGHAT and CDR2 FQNNGV. The CDR3 DNA follows: TGTGCCAGCAGCCTCCAGCGGAACACTGAAGCTTTCTTT. Translated: CASSLQRNTEAFF. The entire variable domain, with the rest obtained from reference TRBV11-2 and TRBJ1-1, is as follows: EAGVAQSPRYKIIEKRQSVAFWCNPISGHATLYWYQQILGQGPKLLIQFQNNGVVDDSQLPKDRFSAERLKGVDSTLKIQPAKLEDSAVYLCASSLQRNTEAFFGQGTRLTVV.

The rearrangement joins TRBV6-5 to TRBJ1-5; D is uncertain. CDR1 is MNHEY, CDR2 SVGAGI, per germline. The V gene lost 8 bases and the J gene lost 0 bases, with 5 bases spanning the gap. The CDR3 is 12 residues long. The CDR3 DNA reads as TGTGCCAGCGCCTATAGCAATCAGCCCCAGCATTTT. It translates to CASAYSNQPQHF.

The V call is TRBV3-1 (or the pseudogene TRBV3-2), the J call TRBJ1-1, with D maybe TRBD1 (5 bases). Per germline, CDR1 LGHDT and CDR2 YNNKEL (reference sequence). This CDR3 region has 15 residues. The germline V and J ends were trimmed by 2 bases and 2 bases, with 12 bases remaining between them. The CDR3 is CASSQLSQVNTEAFF. The DNA of the CDR3 is TGTGCCAGCAGCCAACTATCACAGGTAAACACTGAAGCTTTCTTT.

The chain carries TRBV11-1 and TRBJ2-2; TRBD1 matches at 7 bases. This CDR3 is 15 amino acids long. CDR1 is SGHAT, CDR2 FQDESV, per germline (reference sequence). V gave up 5 bases and J gave up 1 base; unmatched junction bases: 4. The CDR3, as DNA: TGTGCCAGCAGCGCCCGGGACAGGAACACCGGGGAGCTGTTTTTT. This sequence encodes CASSARDRNTGELFF.

The chain uses TRBV7-8 and TRBJ2-7; 9 bases map to TRBD2. This CDR3 is built from 13 residues. V shed 6 bases, J shed 4 bases, and the junction held 4 bases outside the gene matches. Germline V gene data show CDR1 as SGHVS and CDR2 as FQNEAQ. The CDR3 sequence: CASRLAGRYEQYF. CDR3 sequence (DNA): TGTGCCAGCAGGCTAGCGGGACGTTACGAGCAGTACTTC.